This is a list of T cell receptor beta chains from one sample in a study of T-cell memory formation after mild COVID-19. TCRdb redid the calling of the 5' RACE reads with MiXCR, one entry per CDR3 protein. Found here are roughly 370,000 distinct CDR3 sequences, about 17% of them singletons; the top ten hold roughly 21%. The sequenced sample was PBMCs or a T cell subset sorted from them (not recorded which). These receptors were taken from a man in his late teens or twenties who had mild COVID-19 (a few samples of this study predate the infection). Cell type and time point are not known. CDR3s include the opening cysteine and the closing phenylalanine or tryptophan. D genes are given only for firm matches. Only some rows state a clone size, as once, few, many or a class for expanded clones.

clone_size	v_call	j_call	d_call	cdr3_aa	cdr3_nt
few	TRBV4-2	TRBJ2-1	TRBD2	CASSLVVAGGNNEQFF	TGTGCCAGCAGCCTCGTGGTAGCGGGGGGCAACAATGAGCAGTTCTTC
few	TRBV5-1	TRBJ1-1	TRBD1	CASSLGLDRGYNTEAFF	TGCGCCAGCAGCTTGGGGCTGGACAGGGGGTACAACACTGAAGCTTTCTTT
.	TRBV18	TRBJ2-1	.	CASSPQDDHNEQFF	TGTGCCAGCTCACCTCAAGATGACCACAATGAGCAGTTCTTC
.	TRBV18	TRBJ1-1	.	CASSTNRGNTEAFF	TGTGCCAGCTCCACCAATAGGGGAAACACTGAAGCTTTCTTT
many	TRBV12-3/TRBV12-4	TRBJ1-2	.	CASSIAGIGYGYTF	TGTGCCAGCAGTATTGCAGGGATCGGCTATGGCTACACCTTC
.	TRBV24-1	TRBJ2-5	.	CATSDKETQYF	TGTGCCACCAGTGACAAGGAGACCCAGTACTTC
many	TRBV6-5	TRBJ2-3	TRBD2	CASSWLAGGSTDTQYF	TGTGCCAGCAGTTGGCTAGCGGGGGGGAGCACAGATACGCAGTATTTT
.	TRBV20-1	TRBJ2-7	TRBD1	CSAPLRDRGSYEQYF	TGCAGTGCCCCTCTCCGGGACAGGGGGTCCTACGAGCAGTACTTC
few	TRBV5-1	TRBJ1-1	.	CASSVPGSVTEAFF	TGCGCCAGCAGCGTGCCGGGATCCGTCACTGAAGCTTTCTTT
.	TRBV29-1	TRBJ2-5	TRBD2	CSVEEASGVQETQYF	TGCAGCGTTGAAGAGGCTAGCGGGGTACAAGAGACCCAGTACTTC
.	TRBV3-2	TRBJ2-3	.	CASSRRTGVTDTQYF	TGTGCCAGCAGCCGAAGGACAGGGGTCACAGATACGCAGTATTTT
few	TRBV12-3/TRBV12-4	TRBJ2-7	.	CASSFIRGKQYF	TGTGCCAGCAGTTTTATTCGCGGGAAGCAGTACTTC
many	TRBV10-3	TRBJ1-4	TRBD1	CAISEYLQGSNEKLFF	TGTGCCATCAGTGAATACCTACAGGGGTCGAATGAAAAACTGTTTTTT
.	TRBV7-6	TRBJ2-5	TRBD2	CASSSAGGFGETQYF	TGTGCCAGCAGCTCCGCCGGGGGGTTTGGGGAGACCCAGTACTTC
many	TRBV7-9	TRBJ2-5	.	CASSLETQYF	TGCGCCAGCAGCTTGGAGACCCAGTACTTC
.	TRBV7-3	TRBJ1-2	.	CASSLIGGGGYTF	TGTGCCAGCAGCTTAATTGGGGGAGGTGGCTACACCTTC
.	TRBV4-3	TRBJ2-3	.	CASSQDRSDTDTQYF	TGCGCCAGCAGCCAAGATCGATCAGACACAGATACGCAGTATTTT
.	TRBV6-6	TRBJ1-2	.	CASSPATYGYTF	TGTGCCAGCAGTCCGGCCACCTATGGCTACACCTTC
few	TRBV7-9	TRBJ1-2	TRBD1	CASSLPTGGGGYTF	TGTGCCAGCAGCTTACCGACAGGGGGTGGTGGCTACACCTTC
.	TRBV12-3/TRBV12-4	TRBJ2-5	.	CASSYSGQETQYF	TGTGCCAGCAGTTACAGCGGCCAAGAGACCCAGTACTTC
.	TRBV6-5	TRBJ1-1	TRBD1	CASSYAGTGDGAFF	TGTGCCAGCAGTTATGCCGGGACAGGGGATGGAGCTTTCTTT
many	TRBV5-1	TRBJ2-6	.	CASSWEMQGDAGANVLTF	TGCGCCAGCAGCTGGGAGATGCAGGGTGATGCTGGGGCCAACGTCCTGACTTTC
few	TRBV7-9	TRBJ1-1	.	CASSEQGWEDTEAFF	TGTGCCAGCAGCGAGCAGGGGTGGGAGGACACTGAAGCTTTCTTT
few	TRBV6-5	TRBJ2-5	.	CASSYEWAQTQYF	TGTGCCAGCAGTTACGAGTGGGCACAGACCCAGTACTTC
.	TRBV4-1	TRBJ1-1	TRBD1	CASSQDGEGAFTEAFF	TGCGCCAGCAGCCAAGATGGAGAGGGGGCGTTCACTGAAGCTTTCTTT
few	TRBV14	TRBJ1-2	.	CASSQDARARAGGYTF	TGTGCCAGCAGCCAGGACGCCCGAGCCAGGGCAGGGGGCTACACCTTC
.	TRBV4-3	TRBJ2-5	.	CASSQAPRPQETQYF	TGCGCCAGCAGCCAAGCCCCCAGGCCTCAAGAGACCCAGTACTTC
.	TRBV6-1	TRBJ2-1	.	CASSVLWGSAYNEQFF	TGTGCCAGCAGTGTGCTTTGGGGGTCAGCCTACAATGAGCAGTTCTTC
.	TRBV5-1	TRBJ2-3	.	CASRQGQTPSTDTQYF	TGCGCCAGCAGACAGGGACAAACTCCTAGCACAGATACGCAGTATTTT
few	TRBV7-2	TRBJ2-5	TRBD2	CASSRPGGPSQETQYF	TGTGCCAGCAGCCGTCCGGGGGGGCCGAGTCAAGAGACCCAGTACTTC
.	TRBV9	TRBJ2-1	TRBD1	CASSPRDREGPYNEQFF	TGTGCCAGCAGCCCCCGGGACAGGGAAGGTCCATACAATGAGCAGTTCTTC
few	TRBV3-1	TRBJ1-6	.	CASSQGGQLSPLHF	TGTGCCAGCAGCCAAGGCGGACAGCTCTCACCCCTCCACTTT
.	TRBV29-1	TRBJ2-7	.	CSVQLTDEQYF	TGCAGCGTTCAGCTGACAGACGAGCAGTACTTC
few	TRBV10-2	TRBJ1-6	.	CASSETGPPGISPLHF	TGCGCCAGCAGTGAGACAGGGCCGCCGGGGATTTCACCCCTCCACTTT
few	TRBV20-1	TRBJ2-7	TRBD1	CSATTGAILGQYF	TGCAGTGCCACGACAGGGGCTATTCTTGGGCAGTACTTC
few	TRBV12-3/TRBV12-4	TRBJ2-3	TRBD1	CASRPGTGVTDTQYF	TGTGCCAGCAGACCCGGGACAGGGGTAACAGATACGCAGTATTTT
many	TRBV3-1	TRBJ2-5	.	CASSQEGGGLQETQYF	TGTGCCAGCAGCCAAGAAGGAGGCGGGCTCCAAGAGACCCAGTACTTC
few	TRBV5-1	TRBJ2-3	.	CASNVGGQDTQYF	TGCGCCAGCAACGTGGGGGGGCAAGATACGCAGTATTTT
many	TRBV4-1	TRBJ2-2	TRBD1	CASSLDRGQIGELFF	TGCGCCAGCAGCTTGGACAGGGGGCAGATCGGGGAGCTGTTTTTT
.	TRBV12-3/TRBV12-4	TRBJ2-2	.	CASSLGMNTGELFF	TGTGCCAGCAGTTTGGGGATGAACACCGGGGAGCTGTTTTTT
.	TRBV6-1	TRBJ2-6	TRBD1	CASSEGQGRSGANVLTF	TGTGCCAGCAGTGAAGGACAGGGGAGGTCTGGGGCCAACGTCCTGACTTTC
.	TRBV5-1	TRBJ2-2	.	CASSLTGTRRAGELFF	TGCGCCAGCAGCTTGACCGGGACAAGGAGGGCCGGGGAGCTGTTTTTT
.	TRBV4-3	TRBJ1-5	.	CASSQDTQGNQPQHF	TGCGCCAGCAGCCAAGATACCCAGGGCAATCAGCCCCAGCATTTT
.	TRBV12-3/TRBV12-4	TRBJ1-5	.	CASSPGTQNQPQHF	TGTGCCAGCAGCCCCGGGACACAAAATCAGCCCCAGCATTTT
.	TRBV4-3	TRBJ1-5	.	CASSQGRGGNQPQHF	TGCGCCAGCAGCCAAGGCAGAGGTGGCAATCAGCCCCAGCATTTT
few	TRBV3-1	TRBJ1-2	.	CASSRGPDYGYTF	TGTGCCAGCAGCCGAGGGCCGGACTATGGCTACACCTTC
.	TRBV12-3/TRBV12-4	TRBJ1-6	.	CASSIRARSPLHF	TGTGCCAGCAGCATCCGGGCTAGGTCACCCCTCCACTTT
few	TRBV27	TRBJ2-3	TRBD2	CASKLAGTDTQYF	TGTGCCAGTAAACTAGCGGGGACAGATACGCAGTATTTT